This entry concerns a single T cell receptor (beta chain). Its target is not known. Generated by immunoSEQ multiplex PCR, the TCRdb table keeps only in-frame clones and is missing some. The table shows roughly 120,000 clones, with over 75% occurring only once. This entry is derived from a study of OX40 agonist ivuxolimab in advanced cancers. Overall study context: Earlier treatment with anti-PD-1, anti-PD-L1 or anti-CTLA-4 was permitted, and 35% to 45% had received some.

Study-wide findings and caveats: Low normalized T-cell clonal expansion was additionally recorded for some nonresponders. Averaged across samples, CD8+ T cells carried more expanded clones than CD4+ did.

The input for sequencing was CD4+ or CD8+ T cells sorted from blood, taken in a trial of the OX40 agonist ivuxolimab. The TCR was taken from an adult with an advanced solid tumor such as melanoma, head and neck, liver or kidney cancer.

The DNA of the CDR3 is TGTGCCAGCAGGACGCAGGCGAAATACGAGCAGTACTTC. The encoded protein is CASRTQAKYEQYF. The chain couples TRBV6-5 to TRBJ2-7; D unclear. The CDR3 has 13 residues. CDR1 and CDR2 (germline): MNHEY, SVGAGI. V was trimmed by 6 bases and J by 4 bases, leaving 13 bases between them.